The 17 T cell receptor delta chains below all came from one sample that was sequenced in a study of gamma-delta chains in newborns, infants, children (dated by TCRdb to 2018 to 2020). Sequenced on an Illumina MiSeq. TCRdb called clones from the public reads with CATT, and repeated DNA sequences were later combined into one row. The sample table contains roughly 5,000 delta-chain clones; only one count was recorded for approximately 15% of them. The ten largest clones capture about 23% of the sample. Sample: blood, taken at baseline. All receptors come from a child who was a newborn, infant or young child, either healthy, febrile or measles-vaccinated (not recorded which).

The chain employs TRDV1 and TRDJ1; 8 nucleotides align to TRDD3. This CDR3 has 21 amino acids. Germline V gene sequence: CDR1 TSWWSYY, CDR2 QGS. The V segment lost 2 bases and the J segment 1 base; nucleotides outside the gene matches: 21. The CDR3 nucleotides are TGTGCTCTTGGGGAATTTCGGGATACAAACTGGGGGCCCTCTCCCACCGATAAACTCATCTTT. This encodes CALGEFRDTNWGPSPTDKLIF.

The chain combines TRDV3 with TRDJ1, with a weak D call TRDD3 (10 bases). Trimming removed 2 bases from V and 0 bases from J, with 25 bases in between. Germline CDR1 and CDR2: TVYSNPD and GDNSRS (reference sequence). CDR3 size: 18 residues. The CDR3 sequence: CAFAPPSYWGINTDKLIF. The CDR3, as DNA: TGTGCCTTTGCCCCCCCTTCCTACTGGGGGATTAACACCGATAAACTCATCTTT.

A word on this clone: This is likely an artifact of a read error, given a far larger clone one base away. This chain links TRDV3 with TRDJ1; no reliable D call. The CDR3 has 14 amino acids. Looked up from germline, CDR1 is TVYSNPD and CDR2 is GDNSRS (reference sequence). V lost 0 bases and J 0 bases, leaving 11 bases between the germline ends. The CDR3 coding sequence is TGTGCCTTTAGCCGTCCCACCTACACCGATAAACTCATCTTT. Residues: CAFSRPTYTDKLIF.

This chain links TRDV1 with TRDJ1; TRDD3 aligns across 10 bases. Germline trimming cut 2 bases from V and 1 base from J; bases unmatched to any gene: 13. From germline, CDR1 is TSWWSYY and CDR2 QGS. The CDR3 covers 19 residues. The CDR3 protein is CALGEKGGGYASPTDKLIF. As DNA, the CDR3 is TGTGCTCTTGGGGAAAAGGGGGGGGGATACGCTTCACCCACCGATAAACTCATCTTT.

This clone is labeled medium-sized. The genes are TRDV2 and TRDJ1, with 10 bases matching TRDD3. From germline, CDR1 is GEAIGNYY and CDR2 EKD. This CDR3 has 18 amino acids. Trimming took 1 base from V and 1 from J; bases not matched to a gene: 11. The CDR3 here is CACDTVKPGGYGTDKLIF. Here the CDR3 DNA reads TGTGCCTGTGACACAGTGAAGCCCGGGGGATACGGCACCGATAAACTCATCTTT.

By share, this clone ranks as medium-sized. V is TRDV3 and J is TRDJ1; 13 bases are a match to TRDD3. Germline CDR1 is TVYSNPD and CDR2 is GDNSRS (reference sequence). The CDR3 consists of 18 residues. Trimming cost V 3 bases and J 0 bases; bases outside gene matches: 13. The CDR3 loop is CALKGGYWGIRNTDKLIF. The CDR3 coding sequence is TGTGCCTTAAAAGGGGGGTACTGGGGGATACGAAACACCGATAAACTCATCTTT.

This chain joins TRDV1 and TRDJ1; 11 nucleotides match TRDD3. Germline V CDR1 and CDR2: TSWWSYY, QGS. With 0 bases clipped from V and 2 bases from J, the junction kept 20 bases outside the gene matches. This CDR3 region has 22 residues. The CDR3 loop is CALGELSLPTTGWGIRTDKLIF. CDR3 DNA sequence: TGTGCTCTTGGGGAACTGTCCCTTCCTACTACTGGATGGGGGATACGGACCGATAAACTCATCTTT.

This clone has just a few counts. The chain has TRDV2 and TRDJ1; the match to TRDD3 covers 8 bases. This CDR3 contains 16 residues. Germline assignment: CDR1 GEAIGNYY and CDR2 EKD. J lost 4 bases, V lost 1 base, and 10 bases had no gene match. The CDR3 loop reads CACDTVGGSPNDKLIF. The CDR3 nucleotides read TGTGCCTGTGACACAGTTGGGGGATCCCCCAACGATAAACTCATCTTT.

DNA for the CDR3: TGTGCCTGTGACACCTTGGGGGATACGGTCCGGGACACCCGACAGATGTTTTTC. Encoded protein: CACDTLGDTVRDTRQMFF. J is TRDJ3 and V is TRDV2; 11 nucleotides align to TRDD3. Per the germline V gene, CDR1 is GEAIGNYY and CDR2 is EKD. This CDR3 spans 18 amino acids. V shed 0 bases, J shed 5 bases, and the junction held 5 bases outside the gene matches.

This clone was recorded a few times. The genes are TRDV2 and TRDJ1, with a weak D call TRDD3 (6 bases). The CDR3 is 26 residues long. The V end lost 3 bases, the J end lost 0 bases, and 46 bases lay between the germline ends. CDR1 is GEAIGNYY, CDR2 EKD, per germline. The CDR3 region has the DNA TGTGCCTGTGACCCATTGAACCCCCGGTCCCATAGTGACTGGGCCGAACCTCGGATGTACACCGATAAACTCATCTTT. The encoded protein is CACDPLNPRSHSDWAEPRMYTDKLIF.

In its sample, this clone was seen a few times. The protein given by TCRdb reflects a much larger clone and differs at residue 6 from this DNA's translation, likely from a read error; the protein shown is the DNA's translation. The CDR3 loop is CACDSTGLPTEGGQYQLIF. As DNA, the CDR3 is TGTGCCTGTGACTCGACCGGCCTTCCTACGGAGGGGGGACAATACCAACTCATCTTT. The gene calls are TRDV2 and TRDJ1; TRDD2 aligns across 9 bases. V trimming: 3 bases; J trimming: 9 bases; junction bases outside the gene matches: 25. CDR3 length: 19 residues. CDR1 is GEAIGNYY and CDR2 is EKD in the germline V gene.

Remarks on this clone: Given a much more abundant clone one base away, this may be a read error. The identical CDR3 is also encoded by other nucleotide sequences in the sample. V and J are TRDV3 and TRDJ1, with D perhaps TRDD2 (7 bases). The CDR3 length is 23 residues. Trimming took off 3 bases at V and 0 bases at J, with 41 bases between the two ends. Germline CDR1 and CDR2: TVYSNPD and GDNSRS (reference sequence). The CDR3 loop is CALAFPTRAGAGAKNQHTDKLIF. DNA for the CDR3: TGTGCCTTGGCCTTTCCTACCCGAGCCGGTGCTGGGGCCAAGAACCAGCACACCGATAAACTCATCTTT.

By share, this clone ranks as medium-sized (0.01 to 0.1%). The chain is built from TRDV2 and TRDJ3; tentatively, D is TRDD3 (6 bases). This CDR3 spans 18 amino acids. V lost 1 base to trimming and J lost 0 bases, with 12 bases between them. In germline, CDR1 is GEAIGNYY, CDR2 EKD. The CDR3 reads CACDTGGALSWDTRQMFF. CDR3 bases: TGTGCCTGTGACACGGGGGGAGCCCTCTCCTGGGACACCCGACAGATGTTTTTC.

By sample fraction, this clone is medium-sized (0.01 to 0.1%). The chain couples TRDV3 to TRDJ1; 13 nucleotides match TRDD3. The CDR3 consists of 21 residues. V lost 3 bases to trimming and J lost 4 bases; unmatched junction nucleotides: 26. Germline CDR1 is TVYSNPD and CDR2 is GDNSRS (reference sequence). The CDR3: CAFKAFSTGGYGWGPDDKLIF. The CDR3 region has the DNA TGTGCCTTCAAGGCCTTCAGTACTGGGGGATACGGTTGGGGCCCGGACGATAAACTCATCTTT.

This clone was seen a handful of times. In DNA form, the CDR3 reads TGTGCTCTTGGGGACGTCAGTAGTCTTTCAACTGGGGGATACCAGGGGACCGATAAACTCATCTTT. As protein: CALGDVSSLSTGGYQGTDKLIF. This rearrangement joins TRDV1 to TRDJ1; 12 bases are shared with TRDD3. The CDR3 is made up of 22 amino acids. Trimming at V came to 3 bases and at J to 2 bases, leaving 22 bases not matched to a gene. Germline CDR1 and CDR2: TSWWSYY and QGS.

This clone was recorded many times. The rearrangement links TRDV2 to TRDJ3; 9 bases are a match to TRDD3. Germline V gene sequence: CDR1 GEAIGNYY, CDR2 EKD. V shed 5 bases, J shed 1 base, and the junction held 8 bases outside the gene matches. The CDR3 is 18 residues long. The CDR3 DNA follows: TGTGCCTGTGTGGAGGTGGGGGATAGTTCCTGGGACACCCGACAGATGTTTTTC. It encodes CACVEVGDSSWDTRQMFF.

Concerning this clone: This likely traces to a read error, being one base from a far larger clone. This chain connects TRDV3 to TRDJ1, with D possibly matching TRDD2 (6 bases). This CDR3 has 14 amino acids. V lost 4 bases to trimming and J lost 6 bases, with 21 bases between them. The germline V gene has CDR1 TVYSNPD and CDR2 GDNSRS (reference sequence). This CDR3 reads CASTRGPTYHKLIF. CDR3 coding DNA: TGTGCCTCCACGCGGGGTCCTACATACCATAAACTCATCTTT.